This T cell receptor (beta chain) was obtained from a study of T cell repertoires in ileal Crohn's disease. Study as a whole: All patients had surgery for stricturing (roughly 61%) or penetrating (39%) disease. About half received postoperative treatment, some ten with thiopurines and about 20 anti-TNF.

Study conclusions and caveats: All patients with clonality above 26.8% had endoscopic recurrence. Endoscopy was done a median about 6.6 months after surgery.

V dropped 7 bases and J dropped 0; count of bases not matched to a gene: 12. CDR3 length equals 17 residues. The V gene's germline CDR1 is SGHDT and CDR2 YYEEEE. This clone is a singleton in its sample. Antigen specificity is unknown. The time point was: neoterminal ileum biopsy at postoperative endoscopy, about 6 months after surgery. TCRdb's copy holds only in-frame clones and misses some; the assay was immunoSEQ multiplex PCR. The sample records about 12,000 clones, approximately 78% being singletons. Sequenced sample: ileal tissue. The chain couples TRBV5-6 to TRBJ1-2, with 10 bases fitting TRBD1. The TCR was taken from an adult with Crohn's disease. DNA for the CDR3: TGTGCCAGCGCCCGAGGGACAGGGGCCCAAGCTAACTATGGCTACACCTTC. It yields the protein CASARGTGAQANYGYTF.